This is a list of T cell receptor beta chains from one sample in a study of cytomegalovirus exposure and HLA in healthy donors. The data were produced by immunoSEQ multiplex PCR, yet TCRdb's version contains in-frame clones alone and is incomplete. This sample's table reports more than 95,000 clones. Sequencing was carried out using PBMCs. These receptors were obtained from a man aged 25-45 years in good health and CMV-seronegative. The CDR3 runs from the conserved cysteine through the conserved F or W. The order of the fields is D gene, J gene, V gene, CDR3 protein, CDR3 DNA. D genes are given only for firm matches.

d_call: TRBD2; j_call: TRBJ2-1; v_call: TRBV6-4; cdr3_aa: CAPVVVAGGHNEQFF; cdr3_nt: TGTGCCCCAGTCGTAGTGGCGGGAGGTCACAATGAGCAGTTCTTC
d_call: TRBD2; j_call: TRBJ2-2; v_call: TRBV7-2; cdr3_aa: CASSPRASGTTGELFF; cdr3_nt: TGTGCCAGCAGCCCCAGGGCTAGCGGGACAACCGGGGAGCTGTTTTTT
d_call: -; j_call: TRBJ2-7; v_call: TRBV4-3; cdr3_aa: CASSQDPPPTNEQYF; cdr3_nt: TGCGCCAGCAGCCAAGATCCCCCCCCTACCAACGAGCAGTACTTC
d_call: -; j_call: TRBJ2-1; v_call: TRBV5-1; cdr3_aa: CASSPQVIGAYNEQFF; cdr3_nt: TGCGCCAGCAGCCCACAGGTAATAGGAGCCTACAATGAGCAGTTCTTC
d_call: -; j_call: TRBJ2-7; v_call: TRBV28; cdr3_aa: CASSPPRTQNEQYF; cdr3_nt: TGTGCCAGCAGTCCCCCACGGACACAGAACGAGCAGTACTTC
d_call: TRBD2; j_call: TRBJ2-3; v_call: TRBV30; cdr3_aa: CAWGTSGHTQYF; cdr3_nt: TGTGCCTGGGGGACTAGCGGGCATACGCAGTATTTT
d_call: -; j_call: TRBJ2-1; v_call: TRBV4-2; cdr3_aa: CASSQEKVAMSEQFF; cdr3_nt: TGTGCCAGCAGCCAAGAGAAGGTAGCTATGAGTGAGCAGTTCTTC
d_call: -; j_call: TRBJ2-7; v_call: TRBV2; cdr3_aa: CASSEADGQGGYEQYF; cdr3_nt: TGTGCCAGCAGTGAAGCAGATGGACAGGGAGGGTACGAGCAGTACTTC
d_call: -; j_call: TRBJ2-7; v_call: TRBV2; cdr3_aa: CASRTLDYEQYF; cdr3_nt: TGTGCCAGCAGGACACTAGATTACGAGCAGTACTTC
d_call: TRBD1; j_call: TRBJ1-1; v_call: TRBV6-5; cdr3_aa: CASSGPDRGLRVAFF; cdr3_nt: TGTGCCAGCAGTGGCCCCGACAGGGGACTAAGAGTTGCTTTCTTT
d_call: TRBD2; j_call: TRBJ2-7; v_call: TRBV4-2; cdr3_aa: CASSPSGIDGEQYF; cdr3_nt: TGTGCCAGCAGCCCCAGCGGGATAGACGGGGAGCAGTACTTC
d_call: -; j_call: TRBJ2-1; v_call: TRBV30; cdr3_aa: CAWSVNSGNEQFF; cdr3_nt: TGTGCCTGGAGTGTGAATTCCGGCAATGAGCAGTTCTTC
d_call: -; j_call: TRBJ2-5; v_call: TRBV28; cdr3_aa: CASRKGGGETQYF; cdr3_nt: TGTGCCAGCAGAAAAGGGGGTGGGGAGACCCAGTACTTC
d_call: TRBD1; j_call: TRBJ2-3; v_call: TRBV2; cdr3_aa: CASTEGTGGDTQYF; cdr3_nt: TGTGCCAGTACTGAGGGGACAGGGGGCGATACGCAGTATTTT
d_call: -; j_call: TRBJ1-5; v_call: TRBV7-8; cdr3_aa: CASSLLWTAYQPQHF; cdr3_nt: TGTGCCAGCAGCTTATTATGGACAGCATATCAGCCCCAGCATTTT
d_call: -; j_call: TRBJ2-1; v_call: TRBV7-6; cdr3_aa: CASSLKGGGSYNEQFF; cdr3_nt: TGTGCCAGCAGCTTAAAAGGGGGTGGCTCCTACAATGAGCAGTTCTTC
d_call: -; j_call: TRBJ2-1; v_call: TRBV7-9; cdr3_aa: CASSLTRDNYNEQFF; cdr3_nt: TGTGCCAGCAGCTTGACGAGGGACAACTACAATGAGCAGTTCTTC
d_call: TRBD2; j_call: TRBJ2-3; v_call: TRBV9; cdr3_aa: CASSARGREVSTDTQYF; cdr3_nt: TGTGCCAGCAGCGCCCGGGGGAGGGAGGTCAGCACAGATACGCAGTATTTT
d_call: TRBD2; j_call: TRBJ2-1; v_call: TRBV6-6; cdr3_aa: CASSGGDPTLTNEQFF; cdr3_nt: TGTGCCAGCAGTGGGGGGGACCCAACACTCACCAATGAGCAGTTCTTC
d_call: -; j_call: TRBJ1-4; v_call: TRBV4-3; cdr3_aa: CASSQDAREEEKLFF; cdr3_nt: TGCGCCAGCAGCCAAGATGCAAGGGAGGAAGAAAAACTGTTTTTT
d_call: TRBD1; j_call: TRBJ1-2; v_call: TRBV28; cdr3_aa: CASSSGTGIGYGYTF; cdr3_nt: TGTGCCAGCAGTTCCGGGACAGGGATCGGCTATGGCTACACCTTC
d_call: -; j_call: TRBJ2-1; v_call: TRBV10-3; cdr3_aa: CATGGGAYNEQFF; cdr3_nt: TGTGCCACCGGTGGAGGGGCCTACAATGAGCAGTTCTTC
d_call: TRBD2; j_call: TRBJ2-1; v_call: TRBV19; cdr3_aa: CASSKGLAGSDNEQFF; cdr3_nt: TGTGCCAGTAGTAAAGGACTAGCGGGGTCCGACAATGAGCAGTTCTTC
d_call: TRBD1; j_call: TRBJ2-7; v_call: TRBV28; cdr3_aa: CASSFLRQGILYEQYF; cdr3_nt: TGTGCCAGCAGTTTCCTGAGACAGGGGATCCTCTACGAGCAGTACTTC
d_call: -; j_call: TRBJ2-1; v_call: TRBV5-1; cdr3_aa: CASSLEGGDNEQFF; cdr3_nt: TGCGCCAGCAGCTTGGAGGGGGGGGACAATGAGCAGTTCTTC
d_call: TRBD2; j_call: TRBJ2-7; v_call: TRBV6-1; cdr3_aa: CASSHPGLNYEQYF; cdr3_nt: TGTGCCAGCAGTCACCCGGGACTAAACTACGAGCAGTACTTC
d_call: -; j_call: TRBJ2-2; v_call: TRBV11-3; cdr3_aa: CASSLVGQGIRFF; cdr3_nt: -
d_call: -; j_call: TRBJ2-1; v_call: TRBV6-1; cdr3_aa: CASSGYSGSYNEQFF; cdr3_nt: TGTGCCAGCAGTGGATATAGCGGATCCTACAATGAGCAGTTCTTC
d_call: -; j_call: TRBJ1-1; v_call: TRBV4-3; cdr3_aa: CASSQGLADNTEAFF; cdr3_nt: TGCGCCAGCAGCCAAGGACTCGCGGATAACACTGAAGCTTTCTTT
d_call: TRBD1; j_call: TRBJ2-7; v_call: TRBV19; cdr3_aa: CARRARDRDYVRPSEQYF; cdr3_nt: TGTGCCAGAAGAGCCCGGGACAGGGACTACGTGCGACCCTCCGAGCAGTACTTC
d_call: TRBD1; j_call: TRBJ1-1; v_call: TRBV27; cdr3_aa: CASITTGGNTEAFF; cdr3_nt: TGTGCCAGCATCACGACAGGGGGGAACACTGAAGCTTTCTTT
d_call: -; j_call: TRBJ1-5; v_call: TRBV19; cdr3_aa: CASSVATVGNQPQHF; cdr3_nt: TGTGCCAGTAGTGTAGCGACAGTTGGCAATCAGCCCCAGCATTTT
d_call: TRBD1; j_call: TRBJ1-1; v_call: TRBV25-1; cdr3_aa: CASIRQGTEAFF; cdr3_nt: TGTGCCAGCATCCGACAGGGAACTGAAGCTTTCTTT
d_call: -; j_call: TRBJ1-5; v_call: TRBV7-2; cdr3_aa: CASSLVSGGRQPQHF; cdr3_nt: TGTGCCAGCAGCTTAGTTTCGGGGGGCCGTCAGCCCCAGCATTTT
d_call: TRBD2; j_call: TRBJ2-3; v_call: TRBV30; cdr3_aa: CAWSFSGGETDTQYF; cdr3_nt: TGTGCCTGGAGCTTTAGCGGGGGAGAGACAGATACGCAGTATTTT
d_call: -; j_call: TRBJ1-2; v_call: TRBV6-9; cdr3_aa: CASSPRANLNYGYTF; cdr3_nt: TGTGCCAGCTCCCCGCGAGCTAACCTTAACTATGGCTACACCTTC
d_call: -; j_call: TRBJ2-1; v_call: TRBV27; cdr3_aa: CASSFLIGTEGYNEQFF; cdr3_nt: TGTGCCAGCAGTTTTTTAATCGGAACAGAGGGCTACAATGAGCAGTTCTTC
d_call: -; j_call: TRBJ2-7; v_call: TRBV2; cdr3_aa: CASSSLRGSHEQYF; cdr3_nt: TGTGCCAGCTCCTCCCTTAGGGGAAGCCACGAGCAGTACTTC
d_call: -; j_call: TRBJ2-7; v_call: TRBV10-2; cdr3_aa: CASIGRGYEQYF; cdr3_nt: TGCGCCAGCATCGGACGGGGTTACGAGCAGTACTTC
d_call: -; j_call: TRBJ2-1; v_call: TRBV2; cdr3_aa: CASSEGPGSNEQFF; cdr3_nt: TGTGCCAGCAGTGAAGGGCCGGGAAGCAATGAGCAGTTCTTC
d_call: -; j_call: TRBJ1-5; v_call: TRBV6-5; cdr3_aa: CASSYGGVGLDQPQHF; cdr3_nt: TGTGCCAGCAGTTACGGGGGGGTAGGGCTCGATCAGCCCCAGCATTTT
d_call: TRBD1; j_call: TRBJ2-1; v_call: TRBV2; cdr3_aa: CASRGPGTGSKFF; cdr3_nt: TGTGCCAGCAGAGGTCCCGGGACAGGGTCTAAGTTCTTC
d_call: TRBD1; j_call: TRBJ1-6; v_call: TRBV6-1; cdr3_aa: CASSETGQANSPLHF; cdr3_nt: TGTGCCAGCAGTGAAACCGGACAGGCGAATTCACCCCTCCACTTT
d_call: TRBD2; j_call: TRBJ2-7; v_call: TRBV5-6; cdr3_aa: CASSWSSGIGEQYF; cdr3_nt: TGTGCCAGCAGCTGGTCTAGCGGGATTGGCGAGCAGTACTTC
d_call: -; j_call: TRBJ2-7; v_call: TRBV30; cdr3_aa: CAWSAGAAYEQYF; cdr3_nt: TGTGCCTGGAGTGCAGGGGCCGCCTACGAGCAGTACTTC
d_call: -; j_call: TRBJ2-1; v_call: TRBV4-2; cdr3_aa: CASSQDRGSGEQFF; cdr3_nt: TGTGCCAGCAGCCAAGATCGAGGGAGCGGTGAGCAGTTCTTC
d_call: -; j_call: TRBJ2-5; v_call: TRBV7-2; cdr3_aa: CASSYDSLSETQYF; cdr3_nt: TGTGCCAGCAGCTACGACAGTCTCTCGGAGACCCAGTACTTC
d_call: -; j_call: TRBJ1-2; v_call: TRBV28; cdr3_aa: CASSILSGYTF; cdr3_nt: TGTGCCAGCAGTATCCTAAGTGGCTACACCTTC
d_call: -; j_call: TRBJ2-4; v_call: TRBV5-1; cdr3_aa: CASSLDTGAGAKNIQYF; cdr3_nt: TGCGCCAGCAGCTTAGACACAGGAGCTGGGGCCAAAAACATTCAGTACTTC
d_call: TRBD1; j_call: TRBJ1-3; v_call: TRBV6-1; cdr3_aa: CASSELDRGPGNTIYF; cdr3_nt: TGTGCCAGCAGTGAACTGGACAGGGGGCCTGGAAACACCATATATTTT
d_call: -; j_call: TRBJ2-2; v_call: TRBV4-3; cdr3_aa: CASSLLLGTTGELFF; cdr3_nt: TGCGCCAGCAGCCTCCTCCTGGGCACCACCGGGGAGCTGTTTTTT
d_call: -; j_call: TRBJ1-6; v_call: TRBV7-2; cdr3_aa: CASSGSSSPLHF; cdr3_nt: TGTGCCAGCAGCGGCAGTTCGTCACCCCTCCACTTT
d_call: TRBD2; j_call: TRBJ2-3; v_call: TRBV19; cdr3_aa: CATGLAGDTQYF; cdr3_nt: TGTGCCACTGGACTAGCGGGAGATACGCAGTATTTT
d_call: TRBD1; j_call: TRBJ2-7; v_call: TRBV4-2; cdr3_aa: CASSRSGTGRSYEQYF; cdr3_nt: TGTGCCAGCAGCCGCTCCGGGACAGGGCGCTCCTACGAGCAGTACTTC